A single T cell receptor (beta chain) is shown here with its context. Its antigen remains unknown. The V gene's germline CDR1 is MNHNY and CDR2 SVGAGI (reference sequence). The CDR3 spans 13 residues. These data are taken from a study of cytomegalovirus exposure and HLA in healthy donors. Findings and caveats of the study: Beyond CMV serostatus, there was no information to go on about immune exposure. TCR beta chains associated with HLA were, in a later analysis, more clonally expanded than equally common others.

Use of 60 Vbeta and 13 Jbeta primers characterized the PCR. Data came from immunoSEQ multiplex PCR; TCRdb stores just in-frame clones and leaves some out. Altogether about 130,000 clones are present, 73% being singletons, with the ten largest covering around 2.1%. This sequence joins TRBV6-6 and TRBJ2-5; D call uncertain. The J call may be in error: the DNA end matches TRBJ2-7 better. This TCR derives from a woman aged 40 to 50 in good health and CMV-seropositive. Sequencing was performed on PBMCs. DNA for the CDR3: TGTGCCAGCATGTCCGACATCTCCTACGAGCAGTACTTC. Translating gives CASMSDISYEQYF.